The 6 T cell receptor beta chains in this list originate from one sample, sequenced in a study of blood T cell repertoires in COVID-19. Measured with immunoSEQ multiplex PCR; TCRdb has only the in-frame clones, and not every one. This repertoire shows about 59,000 clones, 80% to 95% found once; its top ten account for more than 15%. Sequenced input: peripheral blood. The receptors derive from an elderly man with acute or convalescent COVID-19.

The chain employs TRBV4-1 and TRBJ2-3, with 11 positions matching TRBD1. Germline CDR1 reads MGHRA; CDR2 reads YSYEKL. The V segment lost 0 bases and the J segment 1 base; nucleotides outside the gene matches: 3. CDR3 size: 17 residues. CDR3 in amino acids: CASSQDGTGGGTDTQYF. CDR3 coding DNA: TGCGCCAGCAGCCAAGATGGGACAGGGGGGGGCACAGATACGCAGTATTTT.

The chain employs TRBV20-1 and TRBJ2-7, with TRBD1 identical over 7 bases. In germline, CDR1 is DFQATT, CDR2 SNEGSKA (reference sequence). The CDR3 is made up of 11 amino acids. J was trimmed by 6 bases and V by 7 bases; bases with no gene match: 6. DNA of the CDR3: TGCAGTGTTGGGACAGTCAGCGAGCAGTACTTC. Protein: CSVGTVSEQYF.

This clone appeared a single time. The chain combines TRBV3-1 (or the pseudogene TRBV3-2) with TRBJ1-2, with D unclear. Germline V gives CDR1 LGHDT, CDR2 YNNKEL (reference sequence). CDR3 length: 14 amino acids. V dropped 4 bases and J dropped 6 bases, with 15 bases sitting between them. The CDR3 nucleotides read TGTGCCAGCAGCCCCGACCTCGGGAAGAATGGCTACACCTTC. As protein: CASSPDLGKNGYTF.

The V and J genes are TRBV7-2 and TRBJ1-5, with D unclear. The CDR3 is 14 amino acids. From germline, CDR1 is SGHTA and CDR2 FQGNSA. V shed 8 bases and J shed 3 bases, with 14 bases lying between them. This CDR3 is CASGRGEFNQPQHF. The CDR3 DNA follows: TGTGCCAGCGGACGGGGAGAATTCAATCAGCCCCAGCATTTT.

This clone was detected only once. V gene TRBV21-1 combines with J gene TRBJ1-2; the table's TRBD1 call for D was not verified on the DNA. TRBV21-1 has pseudogene status. The CDR3 has 14 amino acids. CDR3 loop: CASSKLGTGYGYTF. Here the CDR3 DNA reads TGTGCCAGCAGCAAACTTGGGACAGGCTATGGCTACACCTTC.

The chain recombines TRBV5-1 with TRBJ1-1; D is perhaps TRBD1 (6 bases). Germline CDR1 is SGHRS and CDR2 is YFSETQ. V was trimmed by 3 bases and J by 0 bases, leaving 12 bases between them. CDR3 length: 15 amino acids. The CDR3, as DNA: TGCGCCAGCAGCTCGCTTACAGGGATGAACACTGAAGCTTTCTTT. It specifies CASSSLTGMNTEAFF.